This TCR beta chain originates from a study of technical replicates of blood from a handful of donors. V dropped 6 bases and J dropped 0 bases, with 9 bases sitting between them. The CDR3 consists of 13 residues. CDR1 WSHSY and CDR2 SAAADI come from the germline V gene. Profiling relied on immunoSEQ multiplex PCR, and the TCRdb table lists in-frame clones only, not all of them. The repertoire has some 77,000 clones, 85% to 95% of them found once; the top ten carry about 0.37%. The source is a human donor in good health. The chain recombines TRBV10-2 with TRBJ2-7; D uncertain. Sequenced sample: T cells isolated from PBMCs. In DNA form, the CDR3 reads TGCGCCAGCAGCCCGTCGGGCTCCTACGAGCAGTACTTC. Amino acids: CASSPSGSYEQYF.